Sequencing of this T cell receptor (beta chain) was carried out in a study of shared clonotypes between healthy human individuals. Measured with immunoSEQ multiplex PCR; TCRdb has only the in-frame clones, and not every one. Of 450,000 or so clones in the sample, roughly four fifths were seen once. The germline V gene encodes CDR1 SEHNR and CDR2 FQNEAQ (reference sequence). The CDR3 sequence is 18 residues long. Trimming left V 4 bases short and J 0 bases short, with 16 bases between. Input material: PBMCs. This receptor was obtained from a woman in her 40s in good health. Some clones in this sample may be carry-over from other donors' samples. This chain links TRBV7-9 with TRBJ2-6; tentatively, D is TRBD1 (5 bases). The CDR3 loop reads CASSSYQGGPSGANVLTF. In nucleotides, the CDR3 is TGTGCCAGCAGCTCCTATCAGGGCGGTCCCTCTGGGGCCAACGTCCTGACTTTC. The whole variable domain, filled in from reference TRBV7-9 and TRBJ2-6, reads DTGVSQNPRHKITKRGQNVTFRCDPISEHNRLYWYRQTLGQGPEFLTYFQNEAQLEKSRLLSDRFSAERPKGSFSTLEIQRTEQGDSAMYLCASSSYQGGPSGANVLTFGAGSRLTVL.